These 17 T cell receptor beta chains were all obtained from the same sample, sequenced in a study of beta chain features in type 1 diabetes. Findings and caveats of the study: When Type 1 diabetes patients were examined, their TCRB CDR3s proved moderately but significantly shorter in all four CD4+ subsets.

The entirety of the isolated RNA underwent reverse transcription, so expressed TCRB transcripts were sequenced. TCRdb's copy holds only in-frame clones and misses some; the assay was immunoSEQ multiplex PCR. This sample carries some 22,000 clones, about 57% of them seen once, and the ten largest clones take roughly 0.37%. No cognate antigen is known for these TCRs. The specimen sequenced was stem cell memory CD4+ T cells from blood. Receptors originate from a man aged 18 to 30 with type 1 diabetes.

The chain is built from TRBV7-2 and TRBJ2-5, with 10 bases matching TRBD2. Losses at the gene ends were 2 bases for V and 5 bases for J; bases not matched to a gene: 5. Looked up from germline, CDR1 is SGHTA and CDR2 is FQGNSA. The length of the CDR3 is 15 residues. CDR3 DNA: TGTGCCAGCAGCTTAAGGGCTAGCGGGGGTGAGACCCAGTACTTC. It specifies CASSLRASGGETQYF.

The rearrangement joins TRBV28 to TRBJ2-5; a possible D gene is TRBD1 (6 bases). Trimming cost V 3 bases and J 5 bases, with 16 bases left between them. The V gene's germline CDR1 is MDHEN and CDR2 SYDVKM. The CDR3 length is 15 residues. CDR3 nucleotide sequence: TGTGCCAGCAGTTTTTCGGACAGCGTAGCCGAGACCCAGTACTTC. Amino acid sequence: CASSFSDSVAETQYF.

This clone was observed a handful of times. V usage is TRBV7-2 and J usage is TRBJ2-3; D is ambiguous. The germline V gene has CDR1 SGHTA and CDR2 FQGNSA. The CDR3 runs to 13 residues. The V end lost 0 bases, the J end lost 4 bases, and 5 bases lay between the germline ends. The CDR3 loop reads CASSLAVADTQYF. Here the CDR3 DNA reads TGTGCCAGCAGCTTAGCAGTAGCAGATACGCAGTATTTT. The complete variable domain, with remaining parts taken from reference TRBV7-2 and TRBJ2-3, reads GAGVSQSPSNKVTEKGKDVELRCDPISGHTALYWYRQSLGQGLEFLIYFQGNSAPDKSGLPSDRFSAERTGGSVSTLTIQRTQQEDSAVYLCASSLAVADTQYFGPGTRLTVL.

The chain couples TRBV7-2 to TRBJ2-3; 8 bases fit TRBD2. Germline V CDR1 and CDR2: SGHTA, FQGNSA. The CDR3 extends over 14 amino acids. Unmatched junction bases numbered 3, after V lost 5 bases and J lost 2 bases. The CDR3 DNA sequence: TGTGCCAGCAGCCCGGGGGGGCCCACAGATACGCAGTATTTT. Amino acid sequence: CASSPGGPTDTQYF.

This chain links TRBV2 with TRBJ2-7, with 8 bases matching TRBD1. J lost 5 bases, V lost 9 bases, and 6 bases had no gene match. Per germline, CDR1 SNHLY and CDR2 FYNNEI. The CDR3 spans 12 residues. The chain's CDR3 is CASGQGWDEQYF. CDR3 DNA: TGTGCCAGTGGACAGGGTTGGGACGAGCAGTACTTC. Complete variable domain (other parts from reference TRBV2 and TRBJ2-7): EPEVTQTPSHQVTQMGQEVILRCVPISNHLYFYWYRQILGQKVEFLVSFYNNEISEKSEIFDDQFSVERPDGSNFTLKIRSTKLEDSAMYFCASGQGWDEQYFGPGTRLTVT.

The genes are TRBV7-2 and TRBJ1-5; D remains unclear. V was clipped by 6 bases and J by 2 bases, with 11 bases between them. CDR1 and CDR2 from the germline V gene are SGHTA and FQGNSA. This CDR3 is 14 amino acids long. The CDR3 region has the DNA TGTGCCAGCAGGGTGGGAGGCGGCAATCAGCCCCAGCATTTT. This codes for CASRVGGGNQPQHF.

This chain joins TRBV7-9 and TRBJ1-4; possibly TRBD1 for D (5 bases). This CDR3 spans 14 amino acids. V lost 5 bases, J lost 8 bases, and 15 bases lay in between. Germline CDR1 reads SEHNR; CDR2 reads FQNEAQ (reference sequence). The CDR3 region has the DNA TGTGCCAGCAGCAGAGGACAAGGGGCGGAAAAACTGTTTTTT. This encodes CASSRGQGAEKLFF.

The rearrangement links TRBV9 to TRBJ2-5; 10 nucleotides line up with TRBD1. Looked up from germline, CDR1 is SGDLS and CDR2 is YYNGEE. The J segment lost 8 bases and the V segment lost 4 bases, leaving 8 bases of the junction unmatched. The CDR3 runs 14 residues. The CDR3 coding sequence is TGTGCCAGCAGCTTCGTGGACAGGGGGGGAACCCAGTACTTC. This codes for CASSFVDRGGTQYF.

The chain has TRBV28 and TRBJ2-7; 10 nucleotides align to TRBD2. Losses at the gene ends were 4 bases for V and 2 bases for J; bases not matched to a gene: 5. Germline V CDR1 and CDR2: MDHEN, SYDVKM. The CDR3 runs to 15 residues. CDR3 residues: CASSSGTSVPYEQYF. Written as DNA, the CDR3 is TGTGCCAGCAGTTCCGGGACTAGCGTCCCCTACGAGCAGTACTTC.

The chain has TRBV7-9 and TRBJ2-6, with D perhaps matching TRBD1 (6 bases). Trimming shortened V by 0 bases and J by 0 bases, and 9 bases separated the two germline ends. Germline assignment: CDR1 SEHNR and CDR2 FQNEAQ (reference sequence). CDR3 size: 17 residues. The CDR3 DNA reads as TGTGCCAGCAGCTTAGCGACAGGCAGCTCTGGGGCCAACGTCCTGACTTTC. The encoded protein is CASSLATGSSGANVLTF.

V is TRBV11-2 and J is TRBJ2-7; 10 bases match TRBD1. J gave up 0 bases and V 4 bases, and 3 bases lay outside the gene matches. The CDR3 spans 15 residues. In germline, CDR1 is SGHAT, CDR2 FQNNGV. The CDR3 DNA follows: TGTGCCAGCAGCTGGGGACAGGGGATCTCCTACGAGCAGTACTTC. This codes for CASSWGQGISYEQYF.

The rearrangement links TRBV29-1 to TRBJ2-7, with TRBD1 identical over 9 bases. Germline V gene lookup returns CDR1 SQVTM and CDR2 ANQGSEA. Trimming at V came to 7 bases and at J to 6 bases, leaving 7 bases not matched to a gene. CDR3 length equals 12 residues. The CDR3 loop is CSAGTGRLEQYF. In DNA, the CDR3 is TGCAGCGCAGGGACAGGGCGGCTCGAGCAGTACTTC.

In nucleotides, the CDR3 is TGTGCCAGCAGCTTCAGGGGTAAAGCTAACTATGGCTACACCTTC. Encoded protein: CASSFRGKANYGYTF. The chain employs TRBV5-6 and TRBJ1-2; TRBD1 might be the D (6 bases). CDR1 SGHDT and CDR2 YYEEEE come from the germline V gene. The ends were cut back, 2 bases at V and 0 bases at J, with 11 bases in the middle. This CDR3 region has 15 residues. The full variable domain, with the rest looked up from reference TRBV5-6 and TRBJ1-2, is DAGVTQSPTHLIKTRGQQVTLRCSPKSGHDTVSWYQQALGQGPQFIFQYYEEEERQRGNFPDRFSGHQFPNYSSELNVNALLLGDSALYLCASSFRGKANYGYTFGSGTRLTVV.

This chain links TRBV5-6 with TRBJ2-5, with D possibly matching TRBD2 (5 bases). The CDR3 length is 14 residues. V was clipped by 4 bases and J by 7 bases, with 17 bases between them. Germline loops: CDR1 SGHDT, CDR2 YYEEEE. CDR3 nucleotides: TGTGCCAGCAGCCCAAACCGGGGAGAAGGGACCCAGTACTTC. Residues: CASSPNRGEGTQYF.

The rearrangement joins TRBV2 to TRBJ1-2; D not resolved. The CDR3 is 13 amino acids. Deletions cut 6 bases from V and 3 bases from J, with 11 bases between. CDR1 and CDR2 (germline): SNHLY, FYNNEI. DNA of the CDR3: TGTGCCAGCAGGGGAGACGGATACTATGGCTACACCTTC. It yields the protein CASRGDGYYGYTF.

V gene TRBV19 combines with J gene TRBJ1-3; TRBD1 aligns across 7 bases. The CDR3 runs to 10 residues. Germline loops: CDR1 LNHDA, CDR2 SQIVND (reference sequence). Written as DNA, the CDR3 is TGTGCGACAGGGTATGGAACCATATATTTT. The encoded protein is CATGYGTIYF.

This rearrangement joins TRBV18 to TRBJ2-7; weak D call: TRBD2 (5 bases). The CDR3 runs 15 residues. Per germline, CDR1 KGHSH and CDR2 LQKENI. V lost 3 bases, J lost 0 bases, and 12 bases lay in between. The CDR3 region has the DNA TGTGCCAGCTCACCCTCAATTGGGAGCTCCTACGAGCAGTACTTC. Protein product: CASSPSIGSSYEQYF. The full variable domain, with the rest looked up from reference TRBV18 and TRBJ2-7, is NAGVMQNPRHLVRRRGQEARLRCSPMKGHSHVYWYRQLPEEGLKFMVYLQKENIIDESGMPKERFSAEFPKEGPSILRIQQVVRGDSAAYFCASSPSIGSSYEQYFGPGTRLTVT.